This TCR beta chain was sequenced during a study of CD8 T cells in ankylosing spondylitis. The CDR3 contains 12 residues. V was trimmed by 6 bases and J by 13 bases, leaving 15 bases between them. From the 5' RACE reads, TCRdb called clonotypes with MiXCR, one entry per CDR3 protein. The repertoire holds 380,000 or so distinct CDR3 sequences, with more than 20% as singletons. The origin of this receptor is a male donor with ankylosing spondylitis or in good health (not recorded which). Input material: blood, either unsorted or a sorted T cell fraction (not recorded which). The chain links TRBV12-3 or TRBV12-4 to TRBJ1-4, with no clear D. This CDR3 reads CASSQRPGRLFF. DNA for the CDR3: TGTGCCAGCAGCCAGCGCCCCGGGAGACTGTTTTTT.